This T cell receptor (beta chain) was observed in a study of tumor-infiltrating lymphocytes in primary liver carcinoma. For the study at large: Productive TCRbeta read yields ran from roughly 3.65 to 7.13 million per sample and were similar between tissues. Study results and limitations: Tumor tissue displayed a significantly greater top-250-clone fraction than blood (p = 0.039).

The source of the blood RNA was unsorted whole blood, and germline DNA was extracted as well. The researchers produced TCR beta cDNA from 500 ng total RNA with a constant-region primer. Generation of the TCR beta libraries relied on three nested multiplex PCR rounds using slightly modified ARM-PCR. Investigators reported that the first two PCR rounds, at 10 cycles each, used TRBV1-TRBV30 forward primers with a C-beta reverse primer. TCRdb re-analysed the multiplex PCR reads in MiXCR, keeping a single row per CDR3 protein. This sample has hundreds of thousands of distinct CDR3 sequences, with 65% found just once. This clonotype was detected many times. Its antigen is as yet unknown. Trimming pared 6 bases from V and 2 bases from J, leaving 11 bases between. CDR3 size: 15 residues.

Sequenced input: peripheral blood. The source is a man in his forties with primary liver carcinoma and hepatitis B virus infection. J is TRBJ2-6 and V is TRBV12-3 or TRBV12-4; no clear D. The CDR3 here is CASSQMDPGANVLTF. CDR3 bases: TGTGCCAGCAGCCAGATGGATCCTGGGGCCAACGTCCTGACTTTC.